This T cell receptor beta chain stems from a study of radiation and T cells in renal cell carcinoma. At the level of the study: Nephrectomy followed 15 Gy stereotactic body radiation by 4 weeks. Study-level points and caveats: In blood, top tumor clones expanded by 2 weeks, shrinking by 4.

About this clone: Antigen unknown.

Trimming stripped 3 bases from V and 3 bases from J, with 11 bases between. CDR3 size: 14 residues. Germline V gives CDR1 GTSNPN, CDR2 SVGIG (reference sequence). Sample time point: blood 2 weeks post-SBRT. Treatment here: 15 Gy SBRT to primary tumor, nephrectomy 4 weeks later. Repertoires were generated with immunoSEQ multiplex PCR, while TCRdb's copy carries only in-frame clones and drops some. Among about 130,000 clones, more than 70% were seen once, and the ten largest hold 5% to 6%. The receptor's source is a woman in her 70s with renal cell carcinoma. The sequenced sample was blood, obtained from a patient whose treatment included radiotherapy and nephrectomy. The chain has TRBV30 and TRBJ1-4, with no clear D. The CDR3 bases are TGTGCCTGGAGGAACCACAGATCTAATGAAAAACTGTTTTTT. This encodes CAWRNHRSNEKLFF.